This T cell receptor (beta chain) was recovered during a study of control samples from healthy donors and cancer patients. Only in-frame clones appear in the TCRdb table, and some are missing; sequencing was by immunoSEQ multiplex PCR. The data contain roughly 86,000 clones, about nine tenths of them singletons. The ends lost 0 bases at V and 0 bases at J; junction bases unmatched: 5. The germline CDR1 and CDR2 sequences are MNHEY and SMNVEV (reference sequence). This CDR3 is built from 17 residues. This rearrangement joins TRBV27 to TRBJ1-5; 7 nucleotides line up with TRBD1. The receptor's source is a man aged 25-45 years in good health. Sequencing was performed on blood. CDR3 DNA: TGTGCCAGCAGTTTATCGGAAGGGGGCTATAGCAATCAGCCCCAGCATTTT. Translation gives CASSLSEGGYSNQPQHF.